The 22 T cell receptor beta chains below come from one sample, sequenced in a study of T-cell memory formation after mild COVID-19. TCRdb used MiXCR to reprocess the 5' RACE reads, holding one entry per CDR3 protein. The repertoire holds 200,000 to 250,000 distinct CDR3 sequences, over 8.5% seen once, with 20% to 25% in the top ten. Sequences were obtained from PBMCs or a T cell subset sorted from them (not recorded which). These TCRs come from a man younger than 35 who had mild COVID-19 (a few samples of this study predate the infection). Cell type and time point are not known.

The genes are TRBV7-2 and TRBJ2-5; D remains unclear. CDR3 size: 10 residues. The V end lost 1 base, the J end lost 10 bases, and 4 bases lay between the germline ends. Germline CDR1 is SGHTA and CDR2 is FQGNSA. The CDR3 sequence: CASSLGLQYF. The CDR3 DNA is TGTGCCAGCAGCTTAGGTCTCCAGTACTTC. Combining the CDR3 with reference TRBV7-2 and TRBJ2-5 gives the whole variable domain GAGVSQSPSNKVTEKGKDVELRCDPISGHTALYWYRQSLGQGLEFLIYFQGNSAPDKSGLPSDRFSAERTGGSVSTLTIQRTQQEDSAVYLCASSLGLQYFGPGTRLLVL.

About this clonotype itself: A junction boundary mismatches the germline segment, possibly from a read error. The chain recombines TRBV25-1 with TRBJ2-3; 8 positions match TRBD1. The CDR3 is made up of 16 amino acids. Germline lookup yields CDR1 MGHDK and CDR2 SYGVNS. The CDR3 is CASSESGQGARDTQYF. In nucleotides, the CDR3 is TGTGCCAGCAGCGAATCAGGGCAGGGGGCGAGAGATACGCAGTATTTT.

This clonotype has only a few counts. The CDR3 loop reads CASSVAEVGNTEAFF. The DNA of the CDR3 is TGTGCCAGCAGCGTAGCTGAAGTGGGGAACACTGAAGCTTTCTTT. The gene calls are TRBV9 and TRBJ1-1; D is ambiguous. V lost 0 bases and J 1 base, leaving 10 bases between the germline ends. Germline V gene sequence: CDR1 SGDLS, CDR2 YYNGEE. The CDR3 contains 15 residues.

In nucleotides, the CDR3 is TGTGCCAGCAGCCGTGAAGGGGCCCGAATAAGGGAGCTGTTTTTT. Its translation: CASSREGARIRELFF. The V gene is TRBV9, the J gene TRBJ2-2; D is perhaps TRBD1 (5 bases). There are 15 residues in the CDR3. Germline assignment: CDR1 SGDLS and CDR2 YYNGEE. Trimming stripped 4 bases from V and 9 bases from J, with 19 bases between.

V usage is TRBV7-2 and J usage is TRBJ1-2; weak D call: TRBD1 (5 bases). V gave up 8 bases and J gave up 6 bases, with 19 bases separating them. The CDR3 runs to 14 residues. Germline V CDR1 and CDR2: SGHTA, FQGNSA. CDR3 amino acids: CASAYDRQTNGYTF. DNA of the CDR3: TGTGCCAGCGCCTATGACCGACAGACAAATGGCTACACCTTC.

This clonotype was recorded many times. The chain is built from TRBV12-3 or TRBV12-4 and TRBJ2-3; D gene ambiguous. The V gene lost 7 bases and the J gene lost 3 bases, with 14 bases spanning the gap. The CDR3 is made up of 14 amino acids. CDR3 loop: CASKSEPGTDTQYF. DNA of the CDR3: TGTGCCAGCAAAAGCGAGCCTGGGACAGATACGCAGTATTTT.

This clonotype was picked up a small number of times. V usage is TRBV4-3 and J usage is TRBJ2-2; perhaps D is TRBD1 or TRBD2 (6 bases each). The CDR3 runs 17 residues. Deletions cut 0 bases from V and 0 bases from J, with 11 bases between. Germline CDR1 and CDR2: LGHNA and YSLEER. The CDR3 region is CASSQDYGGANTGELFF. CDR3 in DNA: TGCGCCAGCAGCCAAGATTACGGGGGCGCGAACACCGGGGAGCTGTTTTTT.

The sample holds many counts of this clonotype. This chain connects TRBV28 to TRBJ1-1, with TRBD1 matching over 7 bases. CDR1 and CDR2 (germline): MDHEN, SYDVKM. V trimming: 5 bases; J trimming: 6 bases; junction bases outside the gene matches: 18. The CDR3 has 17 residues. The CDR3 sequence is CASSHRGLGLGAAEAFF. CDR3 in DNA: TGTGCCAGCAGTCACAGGGGTCTCGGGCTCGGGGCGGCTGAAGCTTTCTTT.

This clonotype was counted only a few times. V gene TRBV5-4 combines with J gene TRBJ1-1, with a weak D call TRBD1 (5 bases). V was trimmed by 4 bases and J by 4 bases, leaving 17 bases between them. The germline V gene encodes CDR1 SGHNT and CDR2 YYREEE (reference sequence). This CDR3 region has 15 residues. CDR3: CASSDKGRLGTEAFF. DNA of the CDR3: TGTGCCAGCAGCGACAAGGGGAGGTTGGGCACTGAAGCTTTCTTT.

The chain joins TRBV27 to TRBJ2-5; D uncertain. Trimming removed 2 bases at V and 3 bases at J, with 7 bases between. Germline V CDR1 and CDR2: MNHEY, SMNVEV (reference sequence). CDR3 size: 13 residues. The CDR3 sequence is CASSLIAKETQYF. The DNA for the CDR3 is TGTGCCAGCAGTTTAATTGCGAAAGAGACCCAGTACTTC.

The chain combines TRBV20-1 with TRBJ2-5, with TRBD2 matching over 8 bases. J gave up 1 base and V 4 bases, and 11 bases lay outside the gene matches. CDR1 and CDR2 from the germline V gene are DFQATT and SNEGSKA (reference sequence). The CDR3 contains 16 residues. CDR3 amino acids: CSAIGSSGALQETQYF. The DNA for the CDR3 is TGCAGTGCTATCGGGAGTAGCGGGGCTCTCCAAGAGACCCAGTACTTC.

The V call is TRBV29-1, the J call TRBJ1-6, with 9 bases that match TRBD1. CDR1 and CDR2 (germline): SQVTM, ANQGSEA. The CDR3 has 14 residues. The ends lost 6 bases at V and 8 bases at J; junction bases unmatched: 8. The CDR3 reads CSVAFGTGHSPLHF. Here the CDR3 DNA reads TGCAGCGTGGCCTTTGGGACAGGGCATTCACCCCTCCACTTT. Combining the CDR3 with reference TRBV29-1 and TRBJ1-6 gives the whole variable domain SAVISQKPSRDICQRGTSLTIQCQVDSQVTMMFWYRQQPGQSLTLIATANQGSEATYESGFVIDKFPISRPNLTFSTLTVSNMSPEDSSIYLCSVAFGTGHSPLHFGNGTRLTVT.

The chain couples TRBV7-9 to TRBJ1-4; D uncertain. This CDR3 spans 14 amino acids. Trimming stripped 10 bases from V and 0 bases from J, with 12 bases between. Germline-derived CDR1 and CDR2 are SEHNR and FQNEAQ (reference sequence). CDR3 in amino acids: CATVHDATNEKLFF. The CDR3 coding sequence is TGTGCCACCGTCCACGATGCAACTAATGAAAAACTGTTTTTT.

The gene calls are TRBV5-1 and TRBJ2-1, with 10 bases fitting TRBD1. V lost 0 bases and J lost 6; bases outside the gene matches: 6. Germline V gives CDR1 SGHRS, CDR2 YFSETQ. The CDR3 consists of 16 residues. The CDR3 region is CASSLGGTGEGNEQFF. CDR3 bases: TGCGCCAGCAGCTTGGGGGGGACAGGGGAAGGCAATGAGCAGTTCTTC.

This chain uses TRBV9 with TRBJ1-1, with 12 positions matching TRBD1. Per the germline V gene, CDR1 is SGDLS and CDR2 is YYNGEE. The CDR3 covers 20 residues. J was trimmed by 3 bases and V by 1 base; bases with no gene match: 16. The DNA of the CDR3 is TGTGCCAGCAGCGTATCAGGGACAGGGGGCTCGCAGCGGTATGACACTGAAGCTTTCTTT. Translating gives CASSVSGTGGSQRYDTEAFF. The variable domain in full, completed from reference TRBV9 and TRBJ1-1, reads DSGVTQTPKHLITATGQRVTLRCSPRSGDLSVYWYQQSLDQGLQFLIQYYNGEERAKGNILERFSAQQFPDLHSELNLSSLELGDSALYFCASSVSGTGGSQRYDTEAFFGQGTRLTVV.

In its sample, this clonotype was seen a few times. This rearrangement joins TRBV20-1 to TRBJ1-2; no reliable D call. There are 14 residues in the CDR3. The V gene's germline CDR1 is DFQATT and CDR2 SNEGSKA (reference sequence). Trimming cost V 0 bases and J 3 bases, with 11 bases left between them. The CDR3 here is CSARDRGKDYGYTF. CDR3 DNA sequence: TGCAGTGCTAGAGACCGAGGGAAGGACTATGGCTACACCTTC.

The chain employs TRBV7-9 and TRBJ1-1; D unclear. The CDR3 is made up of 12 amino acids. CDR1 is SEHNR and CDR2 is FQNEAQ in the germline V gene (reference sequence). V was cut by 3 bases and J by 6 bases, with 8 bases left in between. CDR3 in amino acids: CASSLYSAEAFF. The CDR3 region has the DNA TGTGCCAGCAGCTTGTATTCAGCTGAAGCTTTCTTT. The variable domain in full, completed from reference TRBV7-9 and TRBJ1-1, reads DTGVSQNPRHKITKRGQNVTFRCDPISEHNRLYWYRQTLGQGPEFLTYFQNEAQLEKSRLLSDRFSAERPKGSFSTLEIQRTEQGDSAMYLCASSLYSAEAFFGQGTRLTVV.

This clonotype was recorded a few times. V is TRBV6-5 and J is TRBJ2-7, with TRBD1 as a possible D gene (6 bases). V shed 9 bases and J shed 0 bases, with 15 bases lying between them. There are 14 residues in the CDR3. Germline V gives CDR1 MNHEY, CDR2 SVGAGI. In DNA form, the CDR3 reads TGTGCCAGTAGGGACACCTGGAGCTCCTACGAGCAGTACTTC. Translated: CASRDTWSSYEQYF.

The chain recombines TRBV4-3 with TRBJ1-6; TRBD1 agrees at 9 bases. The CDR3 length is 15 residues. Germline trimming cut 4 bases from V and 9 bases from J; bases unmatched to any gene: 7. Germline values: CDR1 LGHNA, CDR2 YSLEER. Written as DNA, the CDR3 is TGCGCCAGCAGCCTCACCGGGACAGGGACTTCACCCCTCCACTTT. Its protein product is CASSLTGTGTSPLHF.

This clonotype was seen ten or more times. This rearrangement joins TRBV6-2 or TRBV6-3 to TRBJ2-7; D gene uncertain. Trimming left V 5 bases short and J 3 bases short, with 8 bases between. Germline V gene sequence: CDR1 MNHEY, CDR2 SVGEGT. This CDR3 region has 12 residues. This CDR3 is CASSRPGYEQYV. The CDR3 nucleotides read TGTGCCAGCAGTCGACCGGGCTACGAGCAGTACGTC.

This chain connects TRBV18 to TRBJ1-2, with TRBD1 matching 9 bases. There are 17 residues in the CDR3. Germline values: CDR1 KGHSH, CDR2 LQKENI. J lost 7 bases, V lost 0 bases, and 12 bases had no gene match. The CDR3 sequence: CASSPPSDRGTRSGYTF. The CDR3 coding sequence is TGTGCCAGCTCACCACCGTCGGACAGGGGAACTCGGTCTGGCTACACCTTC.

This clonotype occurred many times. J is TRBJ2-3 and V is TRBV7-2, with 14 bases that match TRBD2. CDR3 size: 16 residues. J was trimmed by 5 bases and V by 3 bases; bases with no gene match: 4. Germline CDR1 SGHTA, CDR2 FQGNSA. The DNA of the CDR3 is TGTGCCAGCAGCTTGGCCGGACTAGCGGGGGGAGATACGCAGTATTTT. It is translated as CASSLAGLAGGDTQYF. Full variable domain (missing parts from reference TRBV7-2 and TRBJ2-3): GAGVSQSPSNKVTEKGKDVELRCDPISGHTALYWYRQSLGQGLEFLIYFQGNSAPDKSGLPSDRFSAERTGGSVSTLTIQRTQQEDSAVYLCASSLAGLAGGDTQYFGPGTRLTVL.